The clone carrying this T cell receptor beta chain has ten or more counts. This sample is drawn from a study of T cells after yellow fever vaccination. The CDR3 has 15 residues. Per germline, CDR1 MNHEY and CDR2 SMNVEV (reference sequence). V shed 6 bases and J 10 bases; nucleotides not matched to a gene: 11. A single record per CDR3 protein comes from TCRdb applying MiXCR to the 5' RACE reads. The sample has over 300,000 distinct CDR3 sequences; 4.1% are singletons. Sequencing was performed on PBMCs, taken 5 days after the yellow fever booster vaccination. This chain joins TRBV27 and TRBJ1-6; the match to TRBD1 covers 8 bases. This receptor was taken from a man between 18 and 35 years old who received the YFV17D yellow fever vaccine. The DNA for the CDR3 is TGTGCCAGCAGCTTCTACCCAGGGGGCGGGTCACCCCTCCACTTT. Residues: CASSFYPGGGSPLHF.